This paragraph covers one T cell receptor (beta chain) sequence. What it binds is unknown. These data come from a study of cytomegalovirus exposure and HLA in healthy donors. Study as a whole: Membership in the Caucasian-associated ancestry cluster was found for around four fifths of almost 400 genotyped donors. General study points: One variant, a missense change in DCLRE1C, was linked in a later analysis to TCR beta V- and J-gene trimming. Exclusion as indistinguishable affected some V segments, including TRBV6-2 and TRBV6-3. When a later analysis compared HLA-associated TCR beta chains with equally common others, the HLA-associated chains turned out to be more clonally expanded and to have lower generation probabilities.

Germline V gives CDR1 MNHEY, CDR2 SVGAGI. The CDR3 is made up of 15 amino acids. V lost 4 bases and J 13 bases, leaving 20 bases between the germline ends. Researchers ran the PCR with 60 Vbeta and 13 Jbeta primers. Clones were read by immunoSEQ multiplex PCR, and TCRdb kept only the in-frame ones, dropping some. The data contain approximately 200,000 clones, approximately 78% of them singletons. The origin of this receptor is a woman in her forties or fifties in good health and CMV-seropositive. The V and J genes are TRBV6-5 and TRBJ1-6; D is possibly TRBD1 (6 bases). Sequencing used PBMCs. The CDR3 loop is CASSSDGQSLFPLHF. In nucleotides, the CDR3 is TGTGCCAGCAGTTCCGACGGACAGTCTCTCTTCCCCCTCCACTTT.